What follows describes a single TCR beta chain. TCRdb keeps only in-frame clones here, not all; method: immunoSEQ multiplex PCR. In the table there are 150,000 to 200,000 clones, roughly 87% of which are singletons. The source of the sample is a study of blood T cell repertoires in COVID-19. Deletions cut 1 base from V and 8 bases from J, with 14 bases between. This CDR3 is built from 14 residues. CDR1 SGHTA and CDR2 FQGNSA come from the germline V gene. This clonotype was sampled from a human donor in a cohort sampled during active COVID-19. The chain carries TRBV7-2 and TRBJ1-2; TRBD1 might be the D (5 bases). Material for sequencing was peripheral blood. CDR3 in amino acids: CASSLGGQGGGYTF. In nucleotides, the CDR3 is TGTGCCAGCAGCTTAGGCGGGCAGGGAGGCGGCTACACCTTC.